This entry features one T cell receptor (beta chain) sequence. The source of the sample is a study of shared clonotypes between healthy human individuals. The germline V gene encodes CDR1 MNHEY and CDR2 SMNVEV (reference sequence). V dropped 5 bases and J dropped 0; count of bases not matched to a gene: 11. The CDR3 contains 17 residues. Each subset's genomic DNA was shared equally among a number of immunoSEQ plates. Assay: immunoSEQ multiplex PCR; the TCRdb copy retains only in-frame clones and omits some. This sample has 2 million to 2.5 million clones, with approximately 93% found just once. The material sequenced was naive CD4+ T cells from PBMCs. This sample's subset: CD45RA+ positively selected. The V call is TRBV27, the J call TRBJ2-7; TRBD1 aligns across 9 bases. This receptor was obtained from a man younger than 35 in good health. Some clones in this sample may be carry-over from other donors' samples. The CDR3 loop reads CASSTRDREWGSYEQYF. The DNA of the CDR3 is TGTGCCAGCAGTACAAGGGACAGGGAATGGGGCTCCTACGAGCAGTACTTC.